This is a list of T cell receptor beta chains from one sample in a study of regulatory T cells in long-lasting Graves disease. TCRdb itself ran the multiplex PCR reads through MiXCR, one entry per CDR3 protein. Among about 450,000 distinct CDR3 sequences listed, 23% were seen once. Sample: peripheral blood mononuclear cells (PBMCs), taken when the disease was refractory, from a patient treated with antithyroid drugs. The receptor set was obtained from a female donor with Graves disease. The CDR3 runs from the conserved cysteine through the conserved F or W. D genes are given only for firm matches. The size of a clone is reported for some rows only, either as once, few or many, or as a class for expanded clones.

v_call,d_call,clone_size,cdr3_length,j_call,cdr3_nt,cdr3_aa
TRBV20-1,NA,NA,13,TRBJ2-4,TGCAGTGCCCGGAGTGGGGGCAAAAACATTCAGTACTTC,CSARSGGKNIQYF
TRBV7-2,NA,few,15,TRBJ2-5,TGTGCCAGCAGCTTAGGACAGCTTTTGACGGAGACCCAGTACTTC,CASSLGQLLTETQYF
TRBV6-9,TRBD2,many,17,TRBJ2-7,TGTGCCAGCAGTTACTTAGCGGGAGGAGTTGGGCCCTACGAGCAGTACTTC,CASSYLAGGVGPYEQYF
TRBV7-3,NA,NA,17,TRBJ1-6,TGTGCCAGCAGCTTAAGCCTCTTTACGGGAGCTTATTCACCCCTCCACTTT,CASSLSLFTGAYSPLHF
TRBV7-7,NA,NA,15,TRBJ2-5,TGTGCGGAGCAGGGTGTAGGACTTTACCAAGAGACCCAGTACTTC,CAEQGVGLYQETQYF
TRBV20-1,NA,NA,13,TRBJ1-5,TGCAGTGCTAGGCTGGGAAACGATCAGCCCCAGCATTTT,CSARLGNDQPQHF
TRBV11-2,NA,NA,17,TRBJ2-4,TGTGCCAGCAGCTTAGTATGGCAGGGGCGGACCAAAAACATTCAGTACTTC,CASSLVWQGRTKNIQYF
TRBV29-1,TRBD1,few,14,TRBJ2-2,TGCAGCGTTGTACAGGGGGCTGGCACCGGGGAGCTGTTTTTT,CSVVQGAGTGELFF
TRBV2,NA,many,11,TRBJ1-6,TGTGCCAGCAGGCATAATTCACCCCTCCACTTT,CASRHNSPLHF
TRBV9,NA,once,13,TRBJ1-6,TGTGCCAGCAGCCCGGAAGAAAATTCACCCCTCCACTTT,CASSPEENSPLHF
TRBV7-2,NA,many,14,TRBJ2-7,TGTGCCAGCAGCTCAGACTCGGGTGGCGGCGAGCAGTACTTC,CASSSDSGGGEQYF
TRBV28,NA,NA,14,TRBJ2-6,TGTGCCAGCAGTTGGATCTCGGGGGCCAACGCCCTGACTTTC,CASSWISGANALTF
TRBV20-1,TRBD2,NA,15,TRBJ2-4,TGCAGTGCTTCGGACCCAGCGGGAGGTTCAAACATTCAGTACTTC,CSASDPAGGSNIQYF
TRBV10-3,NA,few,10,TRBJ1-2,TGTGCCATCAGGCAGGATGGCTACACCTTC,CAIRQDGYTF
TRBV29-1,TRBD1,few,13,TRBJ1-2,TGCAGCGTTGAGGAGACAGGGAACTATGGCTACACCTTC,CSVEETGNYGYTF
TRBV4-2,NA,NA,17,TRBJ2-5,TGTGCCAGCAGCTTGTTCAGCGCGGAAGATTTGCAAGAGACCCAGTACTTC,CASSLFSAEDLQETQYF